The 13 T cell receptor beta chains reported below all come from one sample, sequenced in a study of CD8 T cells in ankylosing spondylitis. Via MiXCR, TCRdb re-called the 5' RACE reads, giving one row per CDR3 protein. This sample has under 300,000 distinct CDR3 sequences, with 8% to 11% found just once. Sample: blood, either unsorted or a sorted T cell fraction (not recorded which). The origin of the receptors is a male donor with ankylosing spondylitis or in good health (not recorded which).

This clonotype was seen at least ten times. The chain has TRBV6-1 and TRBJ1-1; the D gene is possibly TRBD1 (5 bases). The CDR3 consists of 18 residues. V lost 7 bases and J 0 bases, leaving 24 bases between the germline ends. Germline V gives CDR1 MNHNS, CDR2 SASEGT. The CDR3 region has the DNA TGTGCCAGCACCCCTCTACCAACGGAGGGGCTAATGAACACTGAAGCTTTCTTT. Translating it yields CASTPLPTEGLMNTEAFF.

This clonotype was recorded a few times. The chain couples TRBV5-1 to TRBJ2-5; 11 bases are shared with TRBD2. V was pared by 1 base and J by 2 bases, with 10 bases of the junction left unmatched. CDR3 length: 18 amino acids. In germline, CDR1 is SGHRS, CDR2 YFSETQ. The CDR3 protein is CASSLIPSGGPVQETQYF. CDR3 nucleotides: TGCGCCAGCAGCTTGATACCTAGCGGGGGGCCTGTACAAGAGACCCAGTACTTC. Combining the CDR3 with reference TRBV5-1 and TRBJ2-5 gives the whole variable domain KAGVTQTPRYLIKTRGQQVTLSCSPISGHRSVSWYQQTPGQGLQFLFEYFSETQRNKGNFPGRFSGRQFSNSRSEMNVSTLELGDSALYLCASSLIPSGGPVQETQYFGPGTRLLVL.

This clonotype was counted only a few times. The chain joins TRBV30 to TRBJ2-3, with a possible D match to TRBD2 (6 bases). The CDR3 contains 15 residues. From germline, CDR1 is GTSNPN and CDR2 SVGIG (reference sequence). Trimming took off 4 bases at V and 2 bases at J, with 16 bases between the two ends. The CDR3 region has the DNA TGTGCCTGGAAAGGCCCACGCGGGGCCACAGATACGCAGTATTTT. Translating gives CAWKGPRGATDTQYF.

The gene calls are TRBV4-2 and TRBJ2-1; 10 bases fit TRBD2. V gave up 4 bases and J gave up 4 bases; unmatched junction bases: 7. The CDR3 consists of 16 residues. The germline V gene encodes CDR1 LGHNA and CDR2 YNFKEQ. The CDR3 DNA sequence: TGTGCCAGCAGCCTGGAAACTAGCGGGGTTTACAATGAGCAGTTCTTC. Translation: CASSLETSGVYNEQFF.

For this clonotype: This may be a read error, as it is one base from a much larger clone. This chain joins TRBV12-3 or TRBV12-4 and TRBJ2-3; D is undetermined. This CDR3 region has 13 residues. Between the trimmed V and J ends, which lost 3 bases and 6 bases, there was a span of 10 bases. In DNA, the CDR3 is TGTGCCAGCAGTTTTAGGGCGGTCGATACGCAGTATTTT. It codes for CASSFRAVDTQYF.

In its sample, this clonotype was seen a few times. This chain's CDR3 is CASSYAPISGAYEQYF. DNA for the CDR3: TGTGCCAGCAGTTACGCCCCTATTAGCGGGGCCTACGAGCAGTACTTC. The chain combines TRBV6-2 or TRBV6-3 with TRBJ2-7, with 8 bases aligning to TRBD2. V trimming: 2 bases; J trimming: 2 bases; junction bases outside the gene matches: 8. This CDR3 is built from 16 residues. Germline-derived CDR1 and CDR2 are MNHEY and SVGEGT.

This chain uses TRBV20-1 with TRBJ1-4; D is undetermined. Per the germline V gene, CDR1 is DFQATT and CDR2 is SNEGSKA (reference sequence). Trimming stripped 6 bases from V and 3 bases from J, with 20 bases between. The CDR3 has 16 amino acids. Here the CDR3 reads CSAWSGSTGANEKLFF. DNA of the CDR3: TGCAGTGCCTGGTCGGGGTCGACCGGGGCTAATGAAAAACTGTTTTTT.

This clonotype has more than one count but fewer than ten. The chain carries TRBV4-1 and TRBJ2-7; D is possibly TRBD1 (5 bases). This CDR3 contains 16 residues. The germline V gene encodes CDR1 MGHRA and CDR2 YSYEKL. Trimming pared 2 bases from V and 3 bases from J, leaving 17 bases between. The CDR3 DNA follows: TGCGCCAGCAGCCAAACTGTAGACAGACTCCTCTACGAGCAGTACTTC. This encodes CASSQTVDRLLYEQYF.

This clonotype was observed at least ten times. The J gene is TRBJ1-2, the V gene TRBV6-1, with TRBD1 as a possible D gene (5 bases). Trimming removed 6 bases from V and 2 bases from J, with 22 bases in between. The CDR3 is 17 amino acids. The germline V gene has CDR1 MNHNS and CDR2 SASEGT. In DNA form, the CDR3 reads TGTGCCAGCAGGTCCGACTTAGGCCAGGGCGGAAACTATGGCTACACCTTC. This encodes CASRSDLGQGGNYGYTF.

This clonotype turned up a few times. V is TRBV7-2 and J is TRBJ2-3; D gene unclear. CDR1 and CDR2 from the germline V gene are SGHTA and FQGNSA. The CDR3 runs to 13 residues. Trimming stripped 3 bases from V and 7 bases from J, with 11 bases between. In DNA, the CDR3 is TGTGCCAGCAGCTTTCGGAGTGGGCATACGCAGTATTTT. Protein product: CASSFRSGHTQYF. Using reference TRBV7-2 and TRBJ2-3 for the parts outside the CDR3, the full variable domain is GAGVSQSPSNKVTEKGKDVELRCDPISGHTALYWYRQSLGQGLEFLIYFQGNSAPDKSGLPSDRFSAERTGGSVSTLTIQRTQQEDSAVYLCASSFRSGHTQYFGPGTRLTVL.

This clonotype was seen only a few times. J is TRBJ2-1 and V is TRBV27; 14 positions match TRBD2. Trimming at V came to 6 bases and at J to 7 bases, leaving 5 bases not matched to a gene. CDR1 and CDR2 from the germline V gene are MNHEY and SMNVEV (reference sequence). This CDR3 spans 15 amino acids. The CDR3 is CASRLGLAGGNEQFF. The CDR3 bases are TGTGCCAGCAGGCTCGGACTAGCGGGGGGTAATGAGCAGTTCTTC.

A few counts support this clonotype. A much larger clone sits a single nucleotide away, making a read error possible. The CDR3 bases are TGTGTCAGCAGCCAAGAAGTGGCTGGGGCCAACGTCCTGACTTTC. Translated, it gives CVSSQEVAGANVLTF. The chain is built from TRBV4-2 and TRBJ2-6; no clear D gene. Germline V gene sequence: CDR1 LGHNA, CDR2 YNFKEQ. The CDR3 has 15 residues.

This clonotype was seen at least ten times. This chain joins TRBV11-1 and TRBJ2-4; possible D gene TRBD1, 6 bases. The CDR3 is 18 amino acids. The germline CDR1 and CDR2 sequences are SGHAT and FQDESV (reference sequence). V lost 3 bases and J lost 0, with 18 bases in between. For the CDR3, the DNA is TGTGCCAGCAGCTTGTGGTCAGGGGACCCGTTAGCCAAAAACATTCAGTACTTC. This translates into CASSLWSGDPLAKNIQYF.